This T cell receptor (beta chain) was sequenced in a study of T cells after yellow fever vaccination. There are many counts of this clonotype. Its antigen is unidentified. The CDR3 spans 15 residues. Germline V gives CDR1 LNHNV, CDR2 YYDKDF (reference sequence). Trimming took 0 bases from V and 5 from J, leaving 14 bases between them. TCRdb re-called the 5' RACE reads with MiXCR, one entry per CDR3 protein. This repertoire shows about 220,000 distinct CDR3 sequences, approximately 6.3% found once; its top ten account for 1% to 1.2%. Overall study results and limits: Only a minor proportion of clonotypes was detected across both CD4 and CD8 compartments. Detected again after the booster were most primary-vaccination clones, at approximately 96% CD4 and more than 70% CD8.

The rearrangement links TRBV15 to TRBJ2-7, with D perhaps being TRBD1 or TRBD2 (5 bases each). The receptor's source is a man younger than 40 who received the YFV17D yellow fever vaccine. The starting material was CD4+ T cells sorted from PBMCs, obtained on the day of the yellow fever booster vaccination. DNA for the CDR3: TGTGCCACCAGCAGAGATGGAGTGGGGGTCAACGAGCAGTACTTC. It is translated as CATSRDGVGVNEQYF.